Each of the 30 T cell receptor beta chains below was sequenced from the same sample in a study of T cell responses to AZD1222 COVID-19 vaccine. Measured with immunoSEQ multiplex PCR; TCRdb has only the in-frame clones, and not every one. The sample records approximately 120,000 clones, 93% being singletons. Source: peripheral blood, taken on day 0 of AZD1222 vaccination. These receptors originate from an adult in good health.

This clone was observed a few times. The gene calls are TRBV6-2 or TRBV6-3 and TRBJ1-2, with D unresolved. The CDR3 runs to 13 residues. CDR1 is MNHEY and CDR2 is SVGEGT in the germline V gene. Trimming removed 2 bases from V and 4 bases from J, with 8 bases in between. In DNA, the CDR3 is TGTGCCAGCAGTTACGACGGTGTCTATGGCTACACCTTC. Amino acids: CASSYDGVYGYTF.

This clone was detected a few times. The chain links TRBV7-9 to TRBJ2-7, with TRBD1 matching 8 bases. The junction had 2 bases not matched to a gene; V was cut back by 2 bases and J by 2 bases. The CDR3 runs to 14 residues. Germline V gene lookup returns CDR1 SEHNR and CDR2 FQNEAQ (reference sequence). In DNA form, the CDR3 reads TGTGCCAGCAGCTTAATGACAGGGGCCTACGAGCAGTACTTC. Amino acid sequence: CASSLMTGAYEQYF.

The chain recombines TRBV5-6 with TRBJ2-1; 8 nucleotides line up with TRBD1. V shed 5 bases and J 7 bases; nucleotides not matched to a gene: 8. This CDR3 spans 14 amino acids. The germline V gene has CDR1 SGHDT and CDR2 YYEEEE. CDR3 sequence: CASRDETGENEQFF. CDR3 DNA sequence: TGTGCCAGCAGGGACGAGACAGGGGAGAATGAGCAGTTCTTC.

The genes are TRBV28 and TRBJ1-2; TRBD1 is a possible D gene (5 bases). Germline V gene data show CDR1 as MDHEN and CDR2 as SYDVKM. The V end was cut by 6 bases, the J end by 4 bases, with 15 bases between. The CDR3 is 14 residues long. CDR3 in amino acids: CASRLSGRAYGYTF. CDR3 sequence (DNA): TGTGCCAGCAGACTCTCAGGGCGCGCCTATGGCTACACCTTC.

The chain has TRBV19 and TRBJ1-2; 11 bases fit TRBD1. The CDR3 runs 15 residues. Losses at the gene ends were 5 bases for V and 5 bases for J; bases not matched to a gene: 7. Germline V CDR1 and CDR2: LNHDA, SQIVND (reference sequence). Here the CDR3 reads CASSAGQGARYGYTF. The DNA of the CDR3 is TGTGCCAGTAGTGCCGGACAGGGGGCTCGGTATGGCTACACCTTC.

This clone was recorded only once. The chain links TRBV2 to TRBJ1-2; D call uncertain. Germline lookup yields CDR1 SNHLY and CDR2 FYNNEI. The CDR3 has 13 amino acids. V was cut by 6 bases and J by 2 bases, with 10 bases left in between. This CDR3 reads CASSPVSNYGYTF. CDR3 nucleotide sequence: TGTGCCAGCAGCCCCGTCTCGAACTATGGCTACACCTTC.

The chain links TRBV6-2 or TRBV6-3 to TRBJ2-5; 8 bases align to TRBD2. This CDR3 has 18 residues. The J segment lost 3 bases and the V segment lost 2 bases, leaving 14 bases of the junction unmatched. CDR1 and CDR2 from the germline V gene are MNHEY and SVGEGT. The CDR3 nucleotides read TGTGCCAGCAGTTACGGAGGTGCTAGCGGGCTACTAAAAGAGACCCAGTACTTC. Protein product: CASSYGGASGLLKETQYF.

The chain has TRBV29-1 and TRBJ1-2; TRBD1 agrees at 8 bases. The CDR3 is 13 amino acids. Per germline, CDR1 SQVTM and CDR2 ANQGSEA. V lost 5 bases to trimming and J lost 0 bases; unmatched junction nucleotides: 2. The CDR3 coding sequence is TGCAGCGTTAGGGACAGGACTAACTATGGCTACACCTTC. Translation: CSVRDRTNYGYTF.

This rearrangement joins TRBV29-1 to TRBJ1-2, with 10 nucleotides matching TRBD1. Germline CDR1 SQVTM, CDR2 ANQGSEA. After removal of 3 bases from V and 7 bases from J, the junction contained 11 bases not matched to a gene. This CDR3 has 15 residues. The CDR3 loop is CSVDLDGTGVRGYTF. CDR3 DNA: TGCAGCGTTGATTTAGACGGGACAGGGGTACGTGGCTACACCTTC.

J is TRBJ1-4 and V is TRBV11-2, with D unresolved. V shed 3 bases and J shed 8 bases, with 4 bases lying between them. This CDR3 contains 11 residues. Germline values: CDR1 SGHAT, CDR2 FQNNGV. The CDR3 loop is CASSFSEKLFF. Written as DNA, the CDR3 is TGTGCCAGCAGCTTTTCAGAAAAACTGTTTTTT.

The chain links TRBV9 to TRBJ2-2; 12 bases map to TRBD2. This CDR3 is built from 16 residues. Germline CDR1 is SGDLS and CDR2 is YYNGEE. The trim removed 6 bases at V and 5 bases at J, leaving 8 bases unmatched. CDR3 sequence reads: CASNPGLAGGTGELFF. The CDR3, as DNA: TGTGCCAGCAACCCGGGACTAGCGGGTGGTACCGGGGAGCTGTTTTTT.

The rearrangement joins TRBV2 to TRBJ1-1; D is possibly TRBD1 (6 bases). This CDR3 has 16 residues. V lost 5 bases to trimming and J lost 2 bases, with 18 bases between them. From germline, CDR1 is SNHLY and CDR2 FYNNEI. CDR3 residues: CASSPRGRGGNTEAFF. The CDR3 DNA sequence: TGTGCCAGCAGTCCCAGGGGCAGGGGTGGTAACACTGAAGCTTTCTTT. The whole variable domain, remainder taken from reference TRBV2 and TRBJ1-1, is EPEVTQTPSHQVTQMGQEVILRCVPISNHLYFYWYRQILGQKVEFLVSFYNNEISEKSEIFDDQFSVERPDGSNFTLKIRSTKLEDSAMYFCASSPRGRGGNTEAFFGQGTRLTVV.

The rearrangement uses TRBV28 and TRBJ2-3; D gene ambiguous. In germline, CDR1 is MDHEN, CDR2 SYDVKM. Trimming pared 1 base from V and 5 bases from J, leaving 7 bases between. This CDR3 region has 13 residues. As DNA, the CDR3 is TGTGCCAGCAGTTTATCGGTTGGAGATACGCAGTATTTT. As protein: CASSLSVGDTQYF.

V is TRBV7-2 and J is TRBJ1-2; 8 bases line up with TRBD1. The CDR3 sequence is 15 residues long. Looked up from germline, CDR1 is SGHTA and CDR2 is FQGNSA. V gave up 3 bases and J gave up 6 bases; unmatched junction bases: 9. The CDR3 loop reads CASSFDRGQYHGYTF. The CDR3 region has the DNA TGTGCCAGCAGCTTCGACAGGGGCCAGTACCATGGCTACACCTTC.

V is TRBV11-2 and J is TRBJ1-2; 7 positions agree with TRBD1. Germline values: CDR1 SGHAT, CDR2 FQNNGV. J gave up 7 bases and V 5 bases, and 22 bases lay outside the gene matches. CDR3 length: 18 residues. This chain's CDR3 is CASSRVGTEKVRVGGYTF. CDR3 DNA: TGTGCCAGCAGCCGGGTAGGGACAGAAAAAGTAAGGGTTGGTGGCTACACCTTC.

This chain connects TRBV9 to TRBJ2-2; 11 positions match TRBD2. Trimming cost V 3 bases and J 5 bases; bases outside gene matches: 6. Per germline, CDR1 SGDLS and CDR2 YYNGEE. The CDR3 runs 16 residues. CDR3 nucleotides: TGTGCCAGCAGCGCCACTAGCGGGAGCCGTACCGGGGAGCTGTTTTTT. This codes for CASSATSGSRTGELFF.

V gene TRBV11-2 combines with J gene TRBJ2-1; no reliable D call. The germline V gene encodes CDR1 SGHAT and CDR2 FQNNGV. CDR3 size: 15 residues. V was pared by 3 bases and J by 3 bases, with 12 bases between. The CDR3 loop reads CASSFPSFFYNEQFF. The CDR3, as DNA: TGTGCCAGCAGCTTTCCTTCTTTCTTCTACAATGAGCAGTTCTTC.

The V gene is TRBV5-1, the J gene TRBJ2-1; D is perhaps TRBD1 or TRBD2 (6 bases each). CDR3 length: 13 amino acids. The germline gives CDR1 SGHRS, CDR2 YFSETQ. Trimming removed 1 base at V and 8 bases at J, with 10 bases between. The CDR3 DNA follows: TGCGCCAGCAGCTTGCCGGGGGCGGATGAGCAGTTCTTC. Protein sequence: CASSLPGADEQFF.

The chain joins TRBV28 to TRBJ1-1, with D maybe TRBD1 (5 bases). This CDR3 has 14 amino acids. Germline V gene data show CDR1 as MDHEN and CDR2 as SYDVKM. Trimming cost V 6 bases and J 5 bases, with 16 bases left between them. The CDR3 DNA follows: TGTGCCAGCAGCCCAACTTGGGGGGTTACTGAAGCTTTCTTT. Protein: CASSPTWGVTEAFF.

This chain links TRBV7-9 with TRBJ2-7; D may correspond to TRBD1 or TRBD2 (6 bases each). The CDR3 consists of 15 residues. Germline CDR1 is SEHNR and CDR2 is FQNEAQ (reference sequence). V was clipped by 4 bases and J by 5 bases, with 18 bases between them. CDR3 sequence reads: CASSSQGGLADEQYF. The CDR3 DNA sequence: TGTGCCAGCAGCTCCCAAGGGGGGCTTGCCGACGAGCAGTACTTC.

The chain joins TRBV10-3 to TRBJ2-2; TRBD2 aligns across 8 bases. The CDR3 consists of 16 residues. V trimming: 0 bases; J trimming: 4 bases; junction bases outside the gene matches: 4. CDR1 is ENHRY, CDR2 SYGVKD, per germline. CDR3 in amino acids: CAISESTGGFTGELFF. CDR3 DNA: TGTGCCATCAGTGAGTCGACGGGAGGGTTCACCGGGGAGCTGTTTTTT.

This clone came up once. The chain joins TRBV30 to TRBJ1-6; 9 nucleotides match TRBD1. The CDR3 is made up of 14 amino acids. CDR1 and CDR2 from the germline V gene are GTSNPN and SVGIG (reference sequence). Trimming cost V 5 bases and J 9 bases; bases outside gene matches: 8. CDR3 region: CAWARDRAISPLHF. The CDR3 nucleotides read TGTGCCTGGGCCCGGGACAGGGCGATTTCACCCCTCCACTTT.

J is TRBJ1-2 and V is TRBV6-6; D is unresolved. The V end lost 6 bases, the J end lost 8 bases, and 16 bases lay between the germline ends. The CDR3 loop spans 13 amino acids. Germline V gene sequence: CDR1 MNHNY, CDR2 SVGAGI (reference sequence). The CDR3 region has the DNA TGTGCCAGCAGGGAACCGGGTCAAGCGGGCTACACCTTC. Translation: CASREPGQAGYTF.

This clone was seen just once. The chain recombines TRBV14 with TRBJ1-2, with a possible D match to TRBD1 (6 bases). V lost 1 base and J lost 8, with 14 bases in between. The CDR3 sequence is 14 residues long. CDR1 and CDR2 from the germline V gene are SGHDN and FVKESK. The CDR3 coding sequence is TGTGCCAGCAGCCAAGGCTTCAGGGGAGGAGGCTACACCTTC. It codes for CASSQGFRGGGYTF.

The V and J genes are TRBV7-2 and TRBJ2-7; the match to TRBD2 covers 8 bases. The CDR3 runs 16 residues. The germline gives CDR1 SGHTA, CDR2 FQGNSA. V was clipped by 5 bases and J by 2 bases; unmatched bases: 11. The CDR3: CASSPLAGLATYEQYF. The CDR3 DNA reads as TGTGCCAGCAGCCCGCTGGCCGGACTAGCTACCTACGAGCAGTACTTC.

The table lists this clone with a count of one. The chain recombines TRBV28 with TRBJ1-2; D call uncertain. Per the germline V gene, CDR1 is MDHEN and CDR2 is SYDVKM. The CDR3 totals 13 residues. Trimming left V 2 bases short and J 4 bases short, with 8 bases between. CDR3: CASSLGQIYGYTF. CDR3 in DNA: TGTGCCAGCAGTTTAGGCCAGATCTATGGCTACACCTTC.

The rearrangement joins TRBV7-2 to TRBJ1-5; TRBD1 is a possible D gene (6 bases). V gave up 1 base and J gave up 6 bases, with 25 bases separating them. Germline V lookup: CDR1 SGHTA, CDR2 FQGNSA. CDR3 length: 19 amino acids. As DNA, the CDR3 is TGTGCCAGCAGCTTAGTTGTGGCCACCCGCACAGGGAACGTTCAGCCCCAGCATTTT. This gives the protein CASSLVVATRTGNVQPQHF.

In the case of this clone: The identical CDR3 is also encoded by other nucleotide sequences in the sample. This chain uses TRBV7-9 with TRBJ1-2; 11 positions agree with TRBD1. The germline CDR1 and CDR2 sequences are SEHNR and FQNEAQ (reference sequence). This CDR3 is built from 15 residues. With V trimmed by 5 bases and J by 8 bases, 10 bases remained unmatched. CDR3 in amino acids: CASSHGQGAFGGYTF. CDR3 in DNA: TGTGCCAGCAGCCACGGACAGGGGGCCTTTGGAGGCTACACCTTC.

This clone showed up just a few times. This chain links TRBV14 with TRBJ1-2; D is uncertain. V was shortened by 0 bases and J by 2 bases, with 7 bases between the two germline ends. The germline CDR1 and CDR2 sequences are SGHDN and FVKESK. This CDR3 is 14 amino acids long. The CDR3 region is CASSQDSKNYGYTF. CDR3 DNA sequence: TGTGCCAGCAGCCAAGACAGTAAGAACTATGGCTACACCTTC.

This clone was detected once. The chain links TRBV11-2 to TRBJ1-1; D gene uncertain. Per germline, CDR1 SGHAT and CDR2 FQNNGV. The CDR3 loop spans 16 amino acids. Trimming cost V 0 bases and J 2 bases, with 13 bases left between them. CDR3 sequence reads: CASSLDGAQFNTEAFF. The CDR3 DNA follows: TGTGCCAGCAGCTTAGACGGTGCGCAGTTCAACACTGAAGCTTTCTTT.